The sequence of this T cell receptor (beta chain) was determined in a study of OX40 agonist ivuxolimab in advanced cancers. About the research overall: Having had anti-PD-1, anti-PD-L1 or anti-CTLA-4 therapy before was allowed, and roughly 40% had some.

The CDR3 is 16 residues long. Sequencing was performed with immunoSEQ multiplex PCR; in TCRdb, only in-frame clones are kept and a portion is missing. The profile covers some 75,000 clones, with 80% to 85% appearing a single time and around 2.1% taken by the ten largest. The chain uses TRBV21-1 and TRBJ2-5; TRBD2 was called by the table and not checked on the DNA. TRBV21-1 is a recognized pseudogene. The sequences come from CD4+ or CD8+ T cells sorted from blood, collected in a trial of the OX40 agonist ivuxolimab. The TCR was taken from an adult with an advanced solid tumor such as melanoma, head and neck, liver or kidney cancer. The CDR3 region is CASSSRAPGCRETQYF. CDR3 coding DNA: TGTGCCAGCAGCTCGAGGGCCCCTGGGTGTCGGGAGACCCAGTACTTC.